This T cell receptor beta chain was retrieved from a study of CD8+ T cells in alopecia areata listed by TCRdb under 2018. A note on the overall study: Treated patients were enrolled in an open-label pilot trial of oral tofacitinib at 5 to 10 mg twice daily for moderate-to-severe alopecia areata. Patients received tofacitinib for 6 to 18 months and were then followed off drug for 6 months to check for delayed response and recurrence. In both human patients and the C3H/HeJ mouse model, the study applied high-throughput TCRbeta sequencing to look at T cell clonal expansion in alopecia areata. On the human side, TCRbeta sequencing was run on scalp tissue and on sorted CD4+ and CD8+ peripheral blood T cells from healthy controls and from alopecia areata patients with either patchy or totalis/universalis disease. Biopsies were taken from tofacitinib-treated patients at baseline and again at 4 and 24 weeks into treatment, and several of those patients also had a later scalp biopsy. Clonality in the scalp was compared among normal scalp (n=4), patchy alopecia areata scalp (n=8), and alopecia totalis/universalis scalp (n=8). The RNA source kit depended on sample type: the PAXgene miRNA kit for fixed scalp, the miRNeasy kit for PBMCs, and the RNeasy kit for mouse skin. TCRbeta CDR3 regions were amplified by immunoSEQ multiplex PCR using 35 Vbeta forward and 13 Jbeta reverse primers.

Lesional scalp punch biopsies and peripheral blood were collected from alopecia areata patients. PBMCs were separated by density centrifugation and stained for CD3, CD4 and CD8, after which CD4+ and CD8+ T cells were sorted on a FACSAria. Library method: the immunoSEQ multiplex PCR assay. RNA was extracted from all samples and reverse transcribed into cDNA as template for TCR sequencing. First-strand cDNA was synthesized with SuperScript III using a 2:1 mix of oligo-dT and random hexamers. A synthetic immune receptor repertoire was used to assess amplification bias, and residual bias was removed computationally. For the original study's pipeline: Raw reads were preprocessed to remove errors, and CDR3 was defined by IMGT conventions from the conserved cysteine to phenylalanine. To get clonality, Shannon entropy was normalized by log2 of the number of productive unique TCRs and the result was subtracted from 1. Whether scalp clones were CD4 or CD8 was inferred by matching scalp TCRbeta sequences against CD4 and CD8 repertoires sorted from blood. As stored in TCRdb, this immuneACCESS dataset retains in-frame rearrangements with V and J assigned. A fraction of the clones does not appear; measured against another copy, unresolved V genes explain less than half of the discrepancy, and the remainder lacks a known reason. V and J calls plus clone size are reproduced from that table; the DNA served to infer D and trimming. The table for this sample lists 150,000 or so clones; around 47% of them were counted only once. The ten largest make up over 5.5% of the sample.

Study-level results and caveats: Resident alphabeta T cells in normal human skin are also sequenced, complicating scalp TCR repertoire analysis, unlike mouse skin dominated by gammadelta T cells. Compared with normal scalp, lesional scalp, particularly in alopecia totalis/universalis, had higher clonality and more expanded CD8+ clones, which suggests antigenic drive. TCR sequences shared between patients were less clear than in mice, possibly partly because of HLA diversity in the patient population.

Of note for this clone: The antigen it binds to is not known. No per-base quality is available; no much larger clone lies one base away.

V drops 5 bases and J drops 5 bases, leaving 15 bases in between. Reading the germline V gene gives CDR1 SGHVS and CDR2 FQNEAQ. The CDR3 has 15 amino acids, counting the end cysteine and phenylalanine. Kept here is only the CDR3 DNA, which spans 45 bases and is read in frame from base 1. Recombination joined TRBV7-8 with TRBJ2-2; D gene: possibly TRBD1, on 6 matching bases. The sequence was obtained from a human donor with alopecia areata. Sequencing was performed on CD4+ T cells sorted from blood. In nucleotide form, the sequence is TGTGCCAGCAGCCCATTGGTCAGGGGTACCGGGGAGCTGTTTTTT. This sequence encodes CASSPLVRGTGELFF.